What follows are 3 T cell receptor beta chains derived from one specimen sequenced in a study of tumor-infiltrating lymphocytes in oesophageal squamous cell carcinoma. Each CDR3 protein gets one entry after TCRdb re-called the PCR reads with MiXCR. The sample yields roughly 17,000 distinct CDR3 sequences, roughly 53% seen once. The sequenced material came from esophageal tumor tissue. These TCRs come from a male donor with esophageal squamous cell carcinoma.

The chain is built from TRBV6-6 and TRBJ2-7; D is possibly TRBD1 (5 bases). CDR3 length: 13 residues. CDR1 MNHNY and CDR2 SVGAGI come from the germline V gene (reference sequence). Trimming shortened V by 3 bases and J by 3 bases, and 9 bases separated the two germline ends. This chain's CDR3 is CASSYGHYYEQYF. The CDR3 DNA reads as TGTGCCAGCAGTTATGGACATTACTACGAGCAGTACTTC.

This clonotype has just a few counts. The chain is built from TRBV6-1 and TRBJ2-7; tentative D call: TRBD1 (5 bases). V lost 2 bases, J lost 1 base, and 21 bases lay in between. In germline, CDR1 is MNHNS, CDR2 SASEGT. The CDR3 extends over 18 amino acids. The CDR3: CASSEQGIGLQASYEQYF. The CDR3 DNA is TGTGCCAGCAGTGAACAGGGAATTGGGCTCCAGGCGTCCTACGAGCAGTACTTC.

In this sample, this clonotype turned up many times. The CDR3 region is CASGALAGSYNEQFF. CDR3 coding DNA: TGTGCCAGCGGTGCGTTGGCGGGATCCTACAATGAGCAGTTCTTC. The J gene is TRBJ2-1, the V gene TRBV12-3 or TRBV12-4, with a tentative D call TRBD2 (6 bases). Trimming stripped 8 bases from V and 1 base from J, with 15 bases between. This CDR3 region has 15 residues.